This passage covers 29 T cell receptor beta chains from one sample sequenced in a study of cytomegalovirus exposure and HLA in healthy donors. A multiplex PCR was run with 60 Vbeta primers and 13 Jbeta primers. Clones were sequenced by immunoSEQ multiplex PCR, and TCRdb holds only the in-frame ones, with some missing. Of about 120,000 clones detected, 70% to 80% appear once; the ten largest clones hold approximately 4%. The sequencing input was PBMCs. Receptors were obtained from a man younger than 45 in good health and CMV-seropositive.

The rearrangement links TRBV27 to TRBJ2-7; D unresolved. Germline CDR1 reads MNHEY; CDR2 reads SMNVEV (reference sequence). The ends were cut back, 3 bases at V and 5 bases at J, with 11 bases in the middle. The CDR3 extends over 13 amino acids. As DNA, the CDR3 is TGTGCCAGCAGTTTTACTAATGTCCACGAGCAGTACTTC. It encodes CASSFTNVHEQYF.

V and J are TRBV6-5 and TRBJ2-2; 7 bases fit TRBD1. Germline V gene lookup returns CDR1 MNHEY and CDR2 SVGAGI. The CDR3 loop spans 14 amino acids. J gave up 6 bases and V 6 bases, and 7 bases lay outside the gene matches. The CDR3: CASSVYRGPGELFF. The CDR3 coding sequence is TGTGCCAGCAGCGTTTACAGGGGTCCCGGGGAGCTGTTTTTT.

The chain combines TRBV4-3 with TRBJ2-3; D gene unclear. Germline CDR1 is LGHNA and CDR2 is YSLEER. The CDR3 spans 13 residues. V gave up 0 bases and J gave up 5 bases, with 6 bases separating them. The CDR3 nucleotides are TGCGCCAGCAGCCAAGAGAACGGAGATACGCAGTATTTT. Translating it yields CASSQENGDTQYF.

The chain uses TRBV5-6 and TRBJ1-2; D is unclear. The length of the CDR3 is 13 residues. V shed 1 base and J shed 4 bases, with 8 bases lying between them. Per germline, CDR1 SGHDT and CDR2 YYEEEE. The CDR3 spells CASSLWRSYGYTF. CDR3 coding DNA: TGTGCCAGCAGCTTGTGGAGGTCCTATGGCTACACCTTC.

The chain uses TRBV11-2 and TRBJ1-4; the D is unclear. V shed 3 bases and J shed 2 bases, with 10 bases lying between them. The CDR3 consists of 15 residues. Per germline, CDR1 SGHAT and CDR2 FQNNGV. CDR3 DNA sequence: TGTGCCAGCAGCTTTTCATGGGAGACTAATGAAAAACTGTTTTTT. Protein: CASSFSWETNEKLFF.

As DNA, the CDR3 is TGTGCCAGCAGCTTAATTACGGCTAGCGGGGGGGCGGCAGATACGCAGTATTTT. This encodes CASSLITASGGAADTQYF. The chain carries TRBV7-3 and TRBJ2-3, with TRBD2 identical over 12 bases. CDR3 length: 18 amino acids. Germline CDR1 is SGHTA and CDR2 is FQGTGA. V shed 1 base, J shed 4 bases, and the junction held 9 bases outside the gene matches.

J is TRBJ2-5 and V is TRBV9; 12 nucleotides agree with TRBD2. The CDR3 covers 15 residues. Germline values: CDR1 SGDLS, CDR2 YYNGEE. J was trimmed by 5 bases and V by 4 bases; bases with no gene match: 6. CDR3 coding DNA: TGTGCCAGCAGCCCACTAGCGGGAGGCTGGGAGACCCAGTACTTC. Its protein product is CASSPLAGGWETQYF.

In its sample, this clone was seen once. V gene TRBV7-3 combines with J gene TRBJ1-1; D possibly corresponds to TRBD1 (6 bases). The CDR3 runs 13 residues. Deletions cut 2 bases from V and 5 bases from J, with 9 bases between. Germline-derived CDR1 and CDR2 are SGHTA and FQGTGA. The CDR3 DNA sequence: TGTGCCAGCAGCTTACAGGGGATAACTGAAGCTTTCTTT. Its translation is CASSLQGITEAFF. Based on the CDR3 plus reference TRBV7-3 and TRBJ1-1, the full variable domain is GAGVSQTPSNKVTEKGKYVELRCDPISGHTALYWYRQSLGQGPEFLIYFQGTGAADDSGLPNDRFFAVRPEGSVSTLKIQRTERGDSAVYLCASSLQGITEAFFGQGTRLTVV.

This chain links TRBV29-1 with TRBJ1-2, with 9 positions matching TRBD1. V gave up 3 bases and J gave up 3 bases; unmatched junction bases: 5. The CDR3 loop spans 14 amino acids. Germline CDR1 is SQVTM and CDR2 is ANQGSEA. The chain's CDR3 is CSVERTGVDYGYTF. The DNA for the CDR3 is TGCAGCGTTGAGCGGACAGGGGTGGACTATGGCTACACCTTC.

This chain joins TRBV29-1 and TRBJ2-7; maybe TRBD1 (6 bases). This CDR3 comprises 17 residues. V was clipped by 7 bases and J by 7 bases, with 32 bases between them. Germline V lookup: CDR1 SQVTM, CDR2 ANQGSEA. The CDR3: CSAPWGQALINYDEQYF. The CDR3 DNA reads TGCAGCGCCCCCTGGGGGCAGGCACTAATTAACTACGATGAGCAGTACTTC.

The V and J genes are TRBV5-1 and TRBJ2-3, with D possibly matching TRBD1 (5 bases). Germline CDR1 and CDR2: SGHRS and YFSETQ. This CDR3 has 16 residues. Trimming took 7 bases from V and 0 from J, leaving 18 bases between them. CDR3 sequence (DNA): TGCGCCAGCCGAATGGGGCGGCCTACTAGCACAGATACGCAGTATTTT. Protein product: CASRMGRPTSTDTQYF.

The CDR3 region has the DNA TGTGCCGGGGGCCGCCGGCTCTATGGCTACACCTTC. It codes for CAGGRRLYGYTF. The chain is built from TRBV6-1 and TRBJ1-2; possible D gene TRBD1, 6 bases. Deletions cut 11 bases from V and 4 bases from J, with 14 bases between. CDR3 length: 12 amino acids. Per the germline V gene, CDR1 is MNHNS and CDR2 is SASEGT.

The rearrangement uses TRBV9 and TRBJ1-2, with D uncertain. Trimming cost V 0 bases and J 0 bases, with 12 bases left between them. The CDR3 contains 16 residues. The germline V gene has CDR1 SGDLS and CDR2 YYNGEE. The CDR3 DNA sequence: TGTGCCAGCAGCGTAGAACCCACGGGAGCTAACTATGGCTACACCTTC. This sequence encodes CASSVEPTGANYGYTF.

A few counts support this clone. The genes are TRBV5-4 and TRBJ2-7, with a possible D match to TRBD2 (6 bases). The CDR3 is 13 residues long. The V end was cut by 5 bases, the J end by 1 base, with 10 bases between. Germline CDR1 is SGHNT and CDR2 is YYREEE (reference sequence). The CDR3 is CASRAGPSYEQYF. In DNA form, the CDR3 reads TGTGCCAGCAGGGCGGGGCCTTCCTACGAGCAGTACTTC. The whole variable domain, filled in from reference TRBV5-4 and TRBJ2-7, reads ETGVTQSPTHLIKTRGQQVTLRCSSQSGHNTVSWYQQALGQGPQFIFQYYREEENGRGNFPPRFSGLQFPNYSSELNVNALELDDSALYLCASRAGPSYEQYFGPGTRLTVT.

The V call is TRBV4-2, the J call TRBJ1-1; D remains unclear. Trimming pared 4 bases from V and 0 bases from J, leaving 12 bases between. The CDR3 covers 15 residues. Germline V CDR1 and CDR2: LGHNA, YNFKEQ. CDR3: CASSRGVTMNTEAFF. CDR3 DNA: TGTGCCAGCAGCCGCGGGGTGACAATGAACACTGAAGCTTTCTTT.

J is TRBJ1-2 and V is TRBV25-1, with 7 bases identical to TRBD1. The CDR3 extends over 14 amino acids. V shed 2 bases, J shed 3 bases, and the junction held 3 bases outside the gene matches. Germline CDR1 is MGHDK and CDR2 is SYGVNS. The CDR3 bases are TGTGCCAGCAGTGAAGGGACAGAATACTATGGCTACACCTTC. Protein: CASSEGTEYYGYTF.

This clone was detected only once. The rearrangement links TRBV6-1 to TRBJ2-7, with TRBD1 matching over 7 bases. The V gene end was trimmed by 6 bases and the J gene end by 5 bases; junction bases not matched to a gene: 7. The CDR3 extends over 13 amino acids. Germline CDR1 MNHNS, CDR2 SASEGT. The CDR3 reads CASRDRVLDEQYF. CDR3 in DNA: TGTGCCAGCAGAGACAGGGTGCTAGACGAGCAGTACTTC.

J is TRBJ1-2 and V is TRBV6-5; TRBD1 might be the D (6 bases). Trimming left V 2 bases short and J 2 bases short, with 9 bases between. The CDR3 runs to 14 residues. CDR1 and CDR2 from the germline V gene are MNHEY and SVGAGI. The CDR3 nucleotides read TGTGCCAGCAGTTACGGGGGGGCAAACTATGGCTACACCTTC. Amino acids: CASSYGGANYGYTF.

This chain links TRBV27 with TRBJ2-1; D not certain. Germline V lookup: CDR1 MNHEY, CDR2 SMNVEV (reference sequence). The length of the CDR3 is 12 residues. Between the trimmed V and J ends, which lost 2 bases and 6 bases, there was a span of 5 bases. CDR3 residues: CASSLGRNEQFF. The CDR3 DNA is TGTGCCAGCAGTTTAGGGCGCAATGAGCAGTTCTTC.

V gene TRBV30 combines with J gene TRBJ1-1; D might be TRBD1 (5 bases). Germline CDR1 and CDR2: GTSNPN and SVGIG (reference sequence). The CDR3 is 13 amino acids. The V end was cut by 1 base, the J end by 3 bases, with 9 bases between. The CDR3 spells CAWSADTYTEAFF. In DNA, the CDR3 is TGTGCCTGGAGTGCGGACACCTACACTGAAGCTTTCTTT.

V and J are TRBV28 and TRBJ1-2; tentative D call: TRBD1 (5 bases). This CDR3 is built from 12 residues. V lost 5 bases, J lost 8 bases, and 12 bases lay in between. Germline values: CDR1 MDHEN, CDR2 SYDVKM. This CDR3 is CASSLTQGGYTF. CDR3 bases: TGTGCCAGCAGTCTAACCCAGGGAGGCTACACCTTC.

The CDR3 sequence: CASSLERQGAADTQYF. CDR3 nucleotide sequence: TGTGCCAGCAGCTTGGAGAGACAGGGGGCAGCAGATACGCAGTATTTT. This chain connects TRBV5-4 to TRBJ2-3; TRBD1 matches 10 bases. Germline V gene lookup returns CDR1 SGHNT and CDR2 YYREEE (reference sequence). The CDR3 totals 16 residues. Trimming removed 0 bases from V and 4 bases from J; junction bases left unmatched: 5.

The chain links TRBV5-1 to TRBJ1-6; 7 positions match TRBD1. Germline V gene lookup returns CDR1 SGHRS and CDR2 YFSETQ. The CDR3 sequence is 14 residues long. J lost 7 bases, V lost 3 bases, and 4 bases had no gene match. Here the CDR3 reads CASSWGTANSPLHF. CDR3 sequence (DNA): TGCGCCAGCAGCTGGGGGACAGCCAATTCACCCCTCCACTTT.

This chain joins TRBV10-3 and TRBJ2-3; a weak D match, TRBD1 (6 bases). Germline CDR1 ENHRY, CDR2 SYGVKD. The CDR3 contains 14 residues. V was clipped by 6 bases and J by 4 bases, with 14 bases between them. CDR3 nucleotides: TGTGCCATCAGCCCCCGACAGGAATCAGATACGCAGTATTTT. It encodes CAISPRQESDTQYF.

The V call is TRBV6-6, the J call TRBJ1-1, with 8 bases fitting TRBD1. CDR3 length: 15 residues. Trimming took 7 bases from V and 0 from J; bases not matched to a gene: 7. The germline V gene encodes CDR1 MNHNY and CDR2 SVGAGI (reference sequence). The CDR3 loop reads CASTPDRAMNTEAFF. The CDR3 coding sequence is TGTGCCAGCACCCCGGACAGGGCAATGAACACTGAAGCTTTCTTT.

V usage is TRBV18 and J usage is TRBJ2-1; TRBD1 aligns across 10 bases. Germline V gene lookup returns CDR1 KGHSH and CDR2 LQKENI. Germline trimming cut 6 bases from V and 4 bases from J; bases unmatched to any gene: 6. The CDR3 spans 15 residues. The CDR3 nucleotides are TGTGCCAGCTCGTCATCGGGACAGGGGTACAATGAGCAGTTCTTC. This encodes CASSSSGQGYNEQFF.

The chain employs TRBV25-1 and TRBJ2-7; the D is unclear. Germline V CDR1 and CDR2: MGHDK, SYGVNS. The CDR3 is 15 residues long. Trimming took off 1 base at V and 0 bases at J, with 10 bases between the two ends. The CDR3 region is CASSELEASSYEQYF. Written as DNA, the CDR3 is TGTGCCAGCAGTGAATTAGAGGCCAGCTCCTACGAGCAGTACTTC.

The DNA for the CDR3 is TGTGCCAGCAGTGCAGGACTAGCGGGAGAGACCCAGTACTTC. Translating gives CASSAGLAGETQYF. The V and J genes are TRBV2 and TRBJ2-5; 11 bases fit TRBD2. The CDR3 spans 14 residues. CDR1 SNHLY and CDR2 FYNNEI come from the germline V gene. Unmatched junction bases numbered 2, after V lost 4 bases and J lost 4 bases.

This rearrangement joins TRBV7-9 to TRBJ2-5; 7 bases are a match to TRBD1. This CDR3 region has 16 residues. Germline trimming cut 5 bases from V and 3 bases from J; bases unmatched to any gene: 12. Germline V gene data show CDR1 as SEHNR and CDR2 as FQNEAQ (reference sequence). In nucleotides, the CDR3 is TGTGCCAGCAGCCCTAGGACAGGAGAGAAGGAAGAGACCCAGTACTTC. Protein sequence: CASSPRTGEKEETQYF.